The T cell receptor beta chain described here comes from a study of OX40 agonist ivuxolimab in advanced cancers. Overall study: Checkpoint inhibitors had been given previously to roughly 40% of patients. General study points: More expanded clones were found, on average, in CD8+ than in CD4+ T cells. Both blood CD4+ and CD8+ T cells showed clonal growth by week 6 at 0.1 to 3.0 mg/kg.

Comment on this clone: Its antigen is as yet unknown.

Clones were sequenced by immunoSEQ multiplex PCR, and TCRdb holds only the in-frame ones, with some missing. The sample lists about 68,000 clones; under 90% were seen once. Germline V gene data show CDR1 as SGDLS and CDR2 as YYNGEE. The CDR3 runs to 15 residues. V was shortened by 2 bases and J by 3 bases, with 12 bases between the two germline ends. This specimen consisted of CD4+ or CD8+ T cells sorted from blood, obtained in a trial of the OX40 agonist ivuxolimab. This sequence joins TRBV9 and TRBJ1-5; TRBD1 might be the D (6 bases). This receptor was taken from an adult with an advanced solid tumor such as melanoma, head and neck, liver or kidney cancer. The CDR3 reads CASSVWGAANQPQHF. The DNA for the CDR3 is TGTGCCAGCAGCGTTTGGGGGGCAGCCAATCAGCCCCAGCATTTT.